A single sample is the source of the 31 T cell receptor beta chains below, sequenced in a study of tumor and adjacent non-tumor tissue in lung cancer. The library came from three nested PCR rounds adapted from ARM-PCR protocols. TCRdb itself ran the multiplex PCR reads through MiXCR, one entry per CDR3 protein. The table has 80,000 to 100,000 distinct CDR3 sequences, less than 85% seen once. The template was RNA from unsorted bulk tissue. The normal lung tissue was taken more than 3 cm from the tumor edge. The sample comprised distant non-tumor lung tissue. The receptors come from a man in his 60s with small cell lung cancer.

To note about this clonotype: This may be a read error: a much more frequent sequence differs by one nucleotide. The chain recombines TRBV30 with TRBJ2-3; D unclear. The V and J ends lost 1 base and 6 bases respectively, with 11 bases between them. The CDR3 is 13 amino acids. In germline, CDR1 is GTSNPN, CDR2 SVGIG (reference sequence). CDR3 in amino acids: CAWSDVGQDTQYF. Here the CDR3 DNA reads TGTGCCTGGAGTGACGTGGGTCAGGATACGCAGTATTTT.

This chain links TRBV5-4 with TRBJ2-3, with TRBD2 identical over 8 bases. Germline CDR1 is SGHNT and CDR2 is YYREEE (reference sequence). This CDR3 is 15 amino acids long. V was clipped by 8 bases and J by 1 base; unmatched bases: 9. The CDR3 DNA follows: TGTGCCAGTAGCCACGGGACTAGTTGCACAGATACGCAGTATTTT. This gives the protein CASSHGTSCTDTQYF.

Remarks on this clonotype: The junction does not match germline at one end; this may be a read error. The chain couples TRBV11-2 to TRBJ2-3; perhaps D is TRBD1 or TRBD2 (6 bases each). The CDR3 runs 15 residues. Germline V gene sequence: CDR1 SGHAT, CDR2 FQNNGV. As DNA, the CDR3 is TGCGCCAGCAGCACCGGAGGGATTGCGGGACATGCGCAGTATTTT. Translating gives CASSTGGIAGHAQYF. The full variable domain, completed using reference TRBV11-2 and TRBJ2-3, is EAGVAQSPRYKIIEKRQSVAFWCNPISGHATLYWYQQILGQGPKLLIQFQNNGVVDDSQLPKDRFSAERLKGVDSTLKIQPAKLEDSAVYLCASSTGGIAGHAQYFGPGTRLTVL.

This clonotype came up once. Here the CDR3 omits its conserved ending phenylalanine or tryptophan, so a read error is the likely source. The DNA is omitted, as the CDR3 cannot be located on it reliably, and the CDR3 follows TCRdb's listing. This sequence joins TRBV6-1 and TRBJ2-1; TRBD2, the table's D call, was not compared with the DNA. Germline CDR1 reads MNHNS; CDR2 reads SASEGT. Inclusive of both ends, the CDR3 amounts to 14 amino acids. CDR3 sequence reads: CASIFSGSRNEQLL.

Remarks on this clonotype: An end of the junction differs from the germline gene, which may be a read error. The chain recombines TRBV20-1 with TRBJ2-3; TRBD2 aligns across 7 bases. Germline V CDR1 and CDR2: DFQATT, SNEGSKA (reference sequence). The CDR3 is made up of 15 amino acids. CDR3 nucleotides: TGCAGTGCTAGCCCAGCGGGAAGGGAGGCAGGTACGCGGTATTTT. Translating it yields CSASPAGREAGTRYF.

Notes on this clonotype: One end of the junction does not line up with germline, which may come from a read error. DNA for the CDR3: TGTGCCAGCAGCCTGCGGGGGATGAACACTGAAGATATCTTT. Protein: CASSLRGMNTEDIF. The gene calls are TRBV11-3 and TRBJ1-1; TRBD1 might be the D (5 bases). The V gene's germline CDR1 is SGHNT and CDR2 YENEEA. The CDR3 is made up of 14 amino acids.

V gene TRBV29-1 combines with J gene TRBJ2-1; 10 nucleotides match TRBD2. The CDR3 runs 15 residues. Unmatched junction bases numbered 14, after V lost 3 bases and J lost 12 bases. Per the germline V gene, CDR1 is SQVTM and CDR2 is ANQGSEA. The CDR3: CSVDLAGGPSNWQFF. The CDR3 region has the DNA TGCAGCGTTGACTTAGCGGGAGGACCGTCCAATTGGCAGTTCTTC.

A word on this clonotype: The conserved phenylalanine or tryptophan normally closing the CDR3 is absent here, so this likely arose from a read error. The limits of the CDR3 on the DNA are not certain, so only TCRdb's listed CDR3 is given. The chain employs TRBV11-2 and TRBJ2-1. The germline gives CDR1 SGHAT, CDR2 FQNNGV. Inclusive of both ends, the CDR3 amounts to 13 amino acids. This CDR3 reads CASSLGVAGLKIL.

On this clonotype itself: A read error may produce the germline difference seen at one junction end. CDR3 in amino acids: CVSSERGSSTDTQYF. The CDR3 nucleotides are TGTGTCAGCAGTGAACGGGGGTCAAGCACAGATACACAGTATTTT. This chain links TRBV6-1 with TRBJ2-3, with D maybe TRBD2 (6 bases). Germline values: CDR1 MNHNS, CDR2 SASEGT. This CDR3 spans 15 amino acids.

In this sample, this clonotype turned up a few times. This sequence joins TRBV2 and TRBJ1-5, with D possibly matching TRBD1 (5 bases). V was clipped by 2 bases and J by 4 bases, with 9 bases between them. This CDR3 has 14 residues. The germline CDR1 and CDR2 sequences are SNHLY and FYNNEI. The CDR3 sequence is CASSERGENQPQHF. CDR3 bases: TGTGCCAGCAGTGAACGGGGGGAAAATCAGCCCCAGCATTTT. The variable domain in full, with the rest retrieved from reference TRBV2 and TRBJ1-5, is EPEVTQTPSHQVTQMGQEVILRCVPISNHLYFYWYRQILGQKVEFLVSFYNNEISEKSEIFDDQFSVERPDGSNFTLKIRSTKLEDSAMYFCASSERGENQPQHFGDGTRLSIL.

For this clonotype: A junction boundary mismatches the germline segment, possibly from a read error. The CDR3 spells CASSQGGAPGCEQYF. The CDR3, as DNA: TGTGCCAGCAGCCAGGGCGGGGCCCCAGGCTGCGAGCAGTACTTC. The rearrangement joins TRBV4-1 to TRBJ2-7; D may be TRBD2 (6 bases). CDR1 is MGHRA and CDR2 is YSYEKL in the germline V gene. There are 15 residues in the CDR3.

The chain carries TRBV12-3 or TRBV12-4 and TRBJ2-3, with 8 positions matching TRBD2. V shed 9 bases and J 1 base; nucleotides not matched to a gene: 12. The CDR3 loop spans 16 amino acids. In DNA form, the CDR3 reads TGTGCCAGGCGCAATGGACTAGCTGAGGGCACAGATACGCAGTATTTT. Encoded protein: CARRNGLAEGTDTQYF.

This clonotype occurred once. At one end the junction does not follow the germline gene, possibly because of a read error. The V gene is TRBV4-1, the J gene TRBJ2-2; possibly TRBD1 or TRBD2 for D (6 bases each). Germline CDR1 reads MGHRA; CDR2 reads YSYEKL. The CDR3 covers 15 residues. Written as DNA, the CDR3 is TGCACCAGCAGCAGCTGGGGGGCCTATACCTGGGAGCTATTTTTT. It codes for CTSSSWGAYTWELFF.

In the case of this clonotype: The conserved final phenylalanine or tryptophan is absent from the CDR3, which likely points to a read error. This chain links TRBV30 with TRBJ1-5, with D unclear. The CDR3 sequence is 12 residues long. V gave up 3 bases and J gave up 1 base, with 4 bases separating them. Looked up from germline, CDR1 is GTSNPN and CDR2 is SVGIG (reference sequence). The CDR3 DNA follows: TGTGCCTGGAGACAGAGCAATCAGCCCCAGCATTGT. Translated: CAWRQSNQPQHC.

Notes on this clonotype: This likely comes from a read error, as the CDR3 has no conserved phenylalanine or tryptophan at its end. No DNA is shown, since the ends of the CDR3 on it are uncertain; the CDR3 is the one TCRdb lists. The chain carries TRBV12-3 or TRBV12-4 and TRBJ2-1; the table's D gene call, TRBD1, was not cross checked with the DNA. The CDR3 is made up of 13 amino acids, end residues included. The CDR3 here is CASSFDSYNEQLL.

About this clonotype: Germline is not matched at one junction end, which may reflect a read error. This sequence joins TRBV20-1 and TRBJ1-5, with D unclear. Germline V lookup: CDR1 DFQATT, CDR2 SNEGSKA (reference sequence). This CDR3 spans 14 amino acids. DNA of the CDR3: TGTAGTGCCAAAACGGCAGTGATGGATCAGCCCCAGCATTTT. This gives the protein CSAKTAVMDQPQHF.

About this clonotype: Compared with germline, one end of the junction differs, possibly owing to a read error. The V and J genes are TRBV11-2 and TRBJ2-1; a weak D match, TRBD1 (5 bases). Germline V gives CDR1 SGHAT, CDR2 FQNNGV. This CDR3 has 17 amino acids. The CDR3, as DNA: TGTCCCAGCAACTTAGTGACAGCCCAAAGCTCCTACAATGAGCAGTTCTTC. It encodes CPSNLVTAQSSYNEQFF.

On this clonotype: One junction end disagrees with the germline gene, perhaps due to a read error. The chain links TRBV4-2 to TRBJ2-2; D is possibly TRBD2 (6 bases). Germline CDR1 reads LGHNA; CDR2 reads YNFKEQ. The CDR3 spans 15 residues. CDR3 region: CVSKLVGDDGGELLF. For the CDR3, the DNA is TGTGTCAGCAAACTAGTGGGAGATGATGGCGGGGAGCTGTTATTT.

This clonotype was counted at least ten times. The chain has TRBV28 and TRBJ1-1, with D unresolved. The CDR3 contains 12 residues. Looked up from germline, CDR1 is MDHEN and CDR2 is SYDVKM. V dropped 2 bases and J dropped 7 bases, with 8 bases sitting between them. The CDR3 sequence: CASSLGVSEAFF. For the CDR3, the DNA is TGTGCCAGCAGTTTAGGGGTGAGTGAAGCTTTCTTT.

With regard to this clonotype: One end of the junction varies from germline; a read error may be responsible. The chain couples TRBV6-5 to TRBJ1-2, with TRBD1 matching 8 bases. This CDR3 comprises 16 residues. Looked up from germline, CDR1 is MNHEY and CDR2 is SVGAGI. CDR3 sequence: CASSYRTATGDYGYTF. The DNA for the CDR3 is TGCGCCAGCAGTTACAGAACCGCGACAGGGGATTACGGCTACACCTTC.

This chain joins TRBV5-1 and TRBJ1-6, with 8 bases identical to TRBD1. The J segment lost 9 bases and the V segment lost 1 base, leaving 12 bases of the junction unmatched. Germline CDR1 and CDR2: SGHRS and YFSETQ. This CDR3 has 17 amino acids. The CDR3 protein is CASSLRLQGAYGSPLHF. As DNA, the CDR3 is TGCGCCAGCAGCTTGCGACTTCAGGGGGCCTATGGTTCACCCCTCCACTTT.

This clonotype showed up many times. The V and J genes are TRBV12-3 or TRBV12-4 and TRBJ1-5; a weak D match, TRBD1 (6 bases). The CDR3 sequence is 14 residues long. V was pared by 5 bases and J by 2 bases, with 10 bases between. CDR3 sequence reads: CASSQGLRNQPQHF. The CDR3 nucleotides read TGTGCCAGCAGTCAGGGGTTACGCAATCAGCCCCAGCATTTT.

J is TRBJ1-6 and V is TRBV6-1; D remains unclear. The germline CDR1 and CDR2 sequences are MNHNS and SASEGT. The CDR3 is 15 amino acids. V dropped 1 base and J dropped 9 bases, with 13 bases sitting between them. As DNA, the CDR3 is TGTGCCAGCAGTGAAGAGAGAAGGAGGATTTCACCCCTCCACTTT. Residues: CASSEERRRISPLHF.

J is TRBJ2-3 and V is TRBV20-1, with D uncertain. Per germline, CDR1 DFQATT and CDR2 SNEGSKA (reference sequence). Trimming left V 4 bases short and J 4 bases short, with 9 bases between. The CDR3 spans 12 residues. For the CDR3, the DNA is TGCAGTGCTATGGGTCTGGCAGATACGCAGTATTTT. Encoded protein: CSAMGLADTQYF.

This CDR3 is CASNSVMDDEQFF. CDR3 nucleotide sequence: TGCGCCAGCAACTCGGTTATGGATGATGAGCAGTTCTTC. V and J are TRBV5-1 and TRBJ2-1; no firm D call. Trimming shortened V by 6 bases and J by 8 bases, and 15 bases separated the two germline ends. Germline V gene lookup returns CDR1 SGHRS and CDR2 YFSETQ. This CDR3 has 13 residues.

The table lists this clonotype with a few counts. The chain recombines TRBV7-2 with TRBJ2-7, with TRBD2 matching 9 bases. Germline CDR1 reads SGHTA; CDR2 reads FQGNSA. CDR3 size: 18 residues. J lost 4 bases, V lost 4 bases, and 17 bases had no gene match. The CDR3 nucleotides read TGTGCCAGCAGCTCCCCTAGAGCGGGAGGAAGGTCGCTGTACGAGCAGTACTTC. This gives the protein CASSSPRAGGRSLYEQYF.

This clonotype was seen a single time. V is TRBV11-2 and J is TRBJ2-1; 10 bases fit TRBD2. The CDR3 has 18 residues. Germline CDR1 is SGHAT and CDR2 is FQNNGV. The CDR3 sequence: CGRSIGVAGGYYYNEQFF. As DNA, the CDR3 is TGTGGCAGGAGCATAGGAGTAGCGGGAGGCTACTACTACAATGAGCAGTTCTTC.

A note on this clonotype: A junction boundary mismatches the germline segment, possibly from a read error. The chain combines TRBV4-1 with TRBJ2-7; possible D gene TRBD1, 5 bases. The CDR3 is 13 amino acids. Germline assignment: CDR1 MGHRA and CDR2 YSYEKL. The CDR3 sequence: CSSSFDSLYEEYF. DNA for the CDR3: TGCTCCAGCAGTTTCGACAGTCTCTACGAGGAGTACTTC.

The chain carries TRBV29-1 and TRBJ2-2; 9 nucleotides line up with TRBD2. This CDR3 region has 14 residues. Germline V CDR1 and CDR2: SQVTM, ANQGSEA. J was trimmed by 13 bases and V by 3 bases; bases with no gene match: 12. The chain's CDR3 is CSVDNLAGTGWLFF. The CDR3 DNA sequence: TGCAGCGTTGACAATCTAGCGGGAACCGGGTGGCTGTTTTTT.

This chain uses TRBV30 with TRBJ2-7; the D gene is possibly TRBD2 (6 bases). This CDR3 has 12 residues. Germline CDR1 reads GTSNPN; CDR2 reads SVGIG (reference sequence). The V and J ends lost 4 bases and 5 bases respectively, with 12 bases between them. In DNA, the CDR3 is TGTGCCTGGACTCCTGCGGGGCACGAGCAGTACTTC. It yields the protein CAWTPAGHEQYF.

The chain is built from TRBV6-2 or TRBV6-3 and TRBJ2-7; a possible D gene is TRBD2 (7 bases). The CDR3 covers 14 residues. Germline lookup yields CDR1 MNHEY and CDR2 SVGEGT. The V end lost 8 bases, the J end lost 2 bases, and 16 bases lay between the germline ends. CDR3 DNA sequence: TGTGCCAGCGGGTTGCAGGGGACTACCTACGAGCAGTACTTC. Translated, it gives CASGLQGTTYEQYF.